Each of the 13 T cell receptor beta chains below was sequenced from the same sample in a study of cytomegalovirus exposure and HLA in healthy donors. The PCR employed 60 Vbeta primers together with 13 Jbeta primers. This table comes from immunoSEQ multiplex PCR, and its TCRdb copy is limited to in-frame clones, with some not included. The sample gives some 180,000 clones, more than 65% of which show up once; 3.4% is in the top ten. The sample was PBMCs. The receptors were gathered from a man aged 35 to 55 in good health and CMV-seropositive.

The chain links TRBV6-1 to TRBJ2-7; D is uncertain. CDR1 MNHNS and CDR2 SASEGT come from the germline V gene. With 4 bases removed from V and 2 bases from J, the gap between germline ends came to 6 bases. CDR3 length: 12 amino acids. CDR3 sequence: CASSAQAYEQYF. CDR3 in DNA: TGTGCCAGCAGTGCGCAGGCCTACGAGCAGTACTTC.

CDR3 region: CASSLVGGYGYTF. DNA of the CDR3: TGTGCCAGCAGCTTAGTAGGCGGCTATGGCTACACCTTC. The chain is built from TRBV11-3 and TRBJ1-2; D is unclear. Germline CDR1 SGHNT, CDR2 YENEEA. There are 13 residues in the CDR3. V dropped 1 base and J dropped 4 bases, with 7 bases sitting between them.

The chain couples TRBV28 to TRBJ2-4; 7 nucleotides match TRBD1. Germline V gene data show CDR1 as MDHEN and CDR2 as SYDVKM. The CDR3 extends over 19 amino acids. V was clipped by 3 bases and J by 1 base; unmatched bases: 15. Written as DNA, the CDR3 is TGTGCCAGCAGTTTGGCAGGGGGAACAGGAGCGCGGGCCAAAAACATTCAGTACTTC. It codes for CASSLAGGTGARAKNIQYF.

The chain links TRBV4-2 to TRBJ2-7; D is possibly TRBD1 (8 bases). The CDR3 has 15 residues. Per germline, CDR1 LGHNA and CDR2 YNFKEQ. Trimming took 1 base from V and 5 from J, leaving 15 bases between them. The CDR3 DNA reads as TGTGCCAGCAGCCAAGTACAGGGGGGGCAAAACGAGCAGTACTTC. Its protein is CASSQVQGGQNEQYF.

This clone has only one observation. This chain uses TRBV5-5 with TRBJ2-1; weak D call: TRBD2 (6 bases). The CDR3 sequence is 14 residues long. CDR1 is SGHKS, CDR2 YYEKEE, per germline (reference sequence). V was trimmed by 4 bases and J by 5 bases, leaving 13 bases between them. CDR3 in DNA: TGTGCCAGCAGCCCGAGGATAGCGGACAATGAGCAGTTCTTC. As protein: CASSPRIADNEQFF.

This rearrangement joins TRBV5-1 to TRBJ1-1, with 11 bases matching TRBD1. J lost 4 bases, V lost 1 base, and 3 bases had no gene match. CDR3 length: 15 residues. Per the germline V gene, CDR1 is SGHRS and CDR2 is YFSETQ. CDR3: CASSLTGTGGTEAFF. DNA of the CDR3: TGCGCCAGCAGCTTGACCGGGACAGGGGGCACTGAAGCTTTCTTT.

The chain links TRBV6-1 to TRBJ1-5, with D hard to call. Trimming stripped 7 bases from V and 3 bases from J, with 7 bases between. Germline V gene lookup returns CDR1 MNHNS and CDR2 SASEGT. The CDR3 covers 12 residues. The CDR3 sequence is CASNNYNQPQHF. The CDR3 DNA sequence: TGTGCCAGCAACAATTACAATCAGCCCCAGCATTTT.

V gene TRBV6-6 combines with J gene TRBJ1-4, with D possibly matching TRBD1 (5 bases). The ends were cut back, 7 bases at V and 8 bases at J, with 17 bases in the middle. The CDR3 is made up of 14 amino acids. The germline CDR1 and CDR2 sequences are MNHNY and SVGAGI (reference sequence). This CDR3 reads CASNTGVVGEKLFF. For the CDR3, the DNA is TGTGCCAGCAATACGGGGGTTGTTGGGGAAAAACTGTTTTTT.

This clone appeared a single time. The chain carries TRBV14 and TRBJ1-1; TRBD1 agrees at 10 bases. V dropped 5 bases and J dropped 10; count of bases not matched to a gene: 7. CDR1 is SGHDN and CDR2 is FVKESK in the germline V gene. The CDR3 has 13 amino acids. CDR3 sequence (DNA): TGTGCCAGCAGCGTGGACAGGGGGTTCGGAGCTTTCTTT. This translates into CASSVDRGFGAFF.

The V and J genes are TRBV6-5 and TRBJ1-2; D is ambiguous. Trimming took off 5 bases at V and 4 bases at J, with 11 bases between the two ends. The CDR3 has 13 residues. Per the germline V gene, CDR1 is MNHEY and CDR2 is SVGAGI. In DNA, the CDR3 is TGTGCCAGCAGTGAACTGGTAACCTATGGCTACACCTTC. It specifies CASSELVTYGYTF.

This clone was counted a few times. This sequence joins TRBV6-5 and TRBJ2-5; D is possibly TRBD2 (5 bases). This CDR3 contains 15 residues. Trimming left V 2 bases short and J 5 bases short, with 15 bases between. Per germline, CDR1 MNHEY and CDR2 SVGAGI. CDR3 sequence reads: CASSYSTPGGETQYF. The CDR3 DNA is TGTGCCAGCAGTTACAGCACCCCGGGCGGGGAGACCCAGTACTTC.

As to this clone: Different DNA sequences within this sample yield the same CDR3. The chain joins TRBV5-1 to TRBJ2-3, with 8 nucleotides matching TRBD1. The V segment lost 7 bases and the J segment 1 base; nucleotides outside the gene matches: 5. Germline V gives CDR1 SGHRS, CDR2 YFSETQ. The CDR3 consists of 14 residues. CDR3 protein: CASSPGQGTDTQYF. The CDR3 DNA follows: TGCGCCAGCTCTCCGGGACAGGGCACAGATACGCAGTATTTT.

The CDR3: CASSWGPDQPQHF. In DNA, the CDR3 is TGTGCCAGCAGTTGGGGCCCTGATCAGCCCCAGCATTTT. The V gene is TRBV6-1, the J gene TRBJ1-5, with TRBD1 as a possible D gene (5 bases). This CDR3 region has 13 residues. Germline assignment: CDR1 MNHNS and CDR2 SASEGT. Between the trimmed V and J ends, which lost 5 bases and 5 bases, there was a span of 10 bases.